The clone carrying this T cell receptor beta chain was detected only a few times. Its target is not known. The sample originates from a study of response to subunit inactivated influenza vaccine. Findings and caveats of the study: Authors suggested seasonal influenza vaccinations each recruit few new T cells.

Using its own MiXCR run on the RT-PCR reads, TCRdb lists one record per CDR3 protein. The sample has 860,000 or so distinct CDR3 sequences, less than 25% seen once; the top ten hold 10%. Trimming took off 2 bases at V and 2 bases at J, with 13 bases between the two ends. This CDR3 contains 15 residues. Sequencing was performed on PBMCs from blood, taken roughly 5 days after vaccination. The receptor was derived from a man in his fifties or sixties who received an inactivated influenza vaccine. V gene TRBV12-3 or TRBV12-4 combines with J gene TRBJ2-7, with a weak D call TRBD1 (5 bases). CDR3 DNA sequence: TGTGCCAGCAGTTTAAGGGCAGGGCACCCCTACGAGCAGTACTTC. Translating gives CASSLRAGHPYEQYF.